This TCR beta chain came from a study of cytomegalovirus exposure and HLA in healthy donors. Whole-study results and caveats: A few CMV-associated chains were confirmed in vitro to be specific for CMV antigens. Productive status was seen about 90% or about 30% of the time for most TCR beta V segments in an earlier analysis.

Vbeta (60) and Jbeta (13) primers were used in the PCR. Clones were sequenced by immunoSEQ multiplex PCR, and TCRdb holds only the in-frame ones, with some missing. The sample records 150,000 to 200,000 clones, around 79% being singletons. A remark on this clone: The target antigen is unknown.

The CDR3 spans 16 residues. The J gene is TRBJ1-2, the V gene TRBV12-2; the D segment call TRBD1 is taken from the table without a DNA check. TRBV12-2 is a listed pseudogene. The sample was PBMCs. This clonotype originated in a woman aged 45-65 years in good health and CMV-seronegative. In nucleotides, the CDR3 is TGTGCAAGTCGCTTAGCCCGACGGGACAGAAACTATGGCTACACCTTC. This translates into CASRLARRDRNYGYTF.